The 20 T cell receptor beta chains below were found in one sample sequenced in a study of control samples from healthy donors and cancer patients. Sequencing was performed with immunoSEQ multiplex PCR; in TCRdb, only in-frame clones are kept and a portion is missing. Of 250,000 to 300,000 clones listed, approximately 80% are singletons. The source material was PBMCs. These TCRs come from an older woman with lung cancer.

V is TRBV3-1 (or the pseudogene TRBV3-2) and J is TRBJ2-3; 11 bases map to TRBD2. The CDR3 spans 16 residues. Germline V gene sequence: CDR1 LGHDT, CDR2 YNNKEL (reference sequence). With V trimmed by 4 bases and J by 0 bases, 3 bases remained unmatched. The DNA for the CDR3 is TGTGCCAGCAGCCTCCGACTAGCGGGGAGCACAGATACGCAGTATTTT. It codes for CASSLRLAGSTDTQYF.

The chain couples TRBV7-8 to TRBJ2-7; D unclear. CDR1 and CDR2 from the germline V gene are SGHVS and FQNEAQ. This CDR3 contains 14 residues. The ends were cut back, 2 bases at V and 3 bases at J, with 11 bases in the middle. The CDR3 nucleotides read TGTGCCAGCAGCTTAATGGTGGCTAGCTACGAGCAGTACTTC. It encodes CASSLMVASYEQYF. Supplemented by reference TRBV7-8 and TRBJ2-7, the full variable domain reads GAGVSQSPRYKVAKRGQDVALRCDPISGHVSLFWYQQALGQGPEFLTYFQNEAQLDKSGLPSDRFFAERPEGSVSTLKIQRTQQEDSAVYLCASSLMVASYEQYFGPGTRLTVT.

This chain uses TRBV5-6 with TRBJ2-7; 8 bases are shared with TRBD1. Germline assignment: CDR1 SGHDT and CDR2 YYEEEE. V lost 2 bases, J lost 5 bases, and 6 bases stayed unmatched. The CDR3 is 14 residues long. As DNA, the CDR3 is TGTGCCAGCAGCTTAACCGGACAGGGAGACGAGCAGTACTTC. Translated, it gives CASSLTGQGDEQYF.

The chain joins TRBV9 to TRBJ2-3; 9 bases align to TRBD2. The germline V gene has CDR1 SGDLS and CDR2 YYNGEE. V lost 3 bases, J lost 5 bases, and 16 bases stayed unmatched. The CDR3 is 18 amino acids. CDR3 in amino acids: CASSERASGVLLGDTQYF. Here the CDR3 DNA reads TGTGCCAGCAGCGAGAGGGCTAGCGGGGTACTGCTGGGAGATACGCAGTATTTT. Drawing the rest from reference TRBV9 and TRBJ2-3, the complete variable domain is DSGVTQTPKHLITATGQRVTLRCSPRSGDLSVYWYQQSLDQGLQFLIQYYNGEERAKGNILERFSAQQFPDLHSELNLSSLELGDSALYFCASSERASGVLLGDTQYFGPGTRLTVL.

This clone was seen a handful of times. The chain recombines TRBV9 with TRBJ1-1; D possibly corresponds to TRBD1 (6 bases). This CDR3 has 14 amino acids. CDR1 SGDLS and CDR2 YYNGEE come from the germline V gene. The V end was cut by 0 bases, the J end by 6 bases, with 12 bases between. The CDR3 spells CASSVAEQGAEAFF. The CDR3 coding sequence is TGTGCCAGCAGCGTAGCAGAACAGGGAGCTGAAGCTTTCTTT.

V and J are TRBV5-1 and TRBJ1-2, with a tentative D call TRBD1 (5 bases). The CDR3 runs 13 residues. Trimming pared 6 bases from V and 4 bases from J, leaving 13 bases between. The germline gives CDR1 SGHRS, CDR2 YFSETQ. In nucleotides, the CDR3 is TGCGCCAGCACCTATGGGGGTAGCTATGGCTACACCTTC. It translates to CASTYGGSYGYTF. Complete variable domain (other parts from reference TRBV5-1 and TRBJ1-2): KAGVTQTPRYLIKTRGQQVTLSCSPISGHRSVSWYQQTPGQGLQFLFEYFSETQRNKGNFPGRFSGRQFSNSRSEMNVSTLELGDSALYLCASTYGGSYGYTFGSGTRLTVV.

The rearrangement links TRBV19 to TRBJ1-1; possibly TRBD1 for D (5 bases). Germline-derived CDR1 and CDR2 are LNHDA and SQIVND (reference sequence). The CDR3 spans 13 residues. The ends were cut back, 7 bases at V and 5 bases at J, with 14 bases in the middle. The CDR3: CASIPLWGTEAFF. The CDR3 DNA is TGTGCCAGTATTCCCTTGTGGGGGACTGAAGCTTTCTTT.

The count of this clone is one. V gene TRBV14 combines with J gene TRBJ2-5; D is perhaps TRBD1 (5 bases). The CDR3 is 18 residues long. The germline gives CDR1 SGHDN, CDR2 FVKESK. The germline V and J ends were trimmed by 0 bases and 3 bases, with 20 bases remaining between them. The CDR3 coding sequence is TGTGCCAGCAGCCAAGATAGGAGTCCTAAAGACAGAAAAGAGACCCAGTACTTC. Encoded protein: CASSQDRSPKDRKETQYF.

CDR3 bases: TGTGCCAGTAGTATAATGGCGGGGGGGGCAGATACGCAGTATTTT. Protein: CASSIMAGGADTQYF. The gene calls are TRBV19 and TRBJ2-3, with TRBD2 identical over 9 bases. CDR3 length: 15 residues. V shed 2 bases, J shed 4 bases, and the junction held 4 bases outside the gene matches. Germline values: CDR1 LNHDA, CDR2 SQIVND (reference sequence).

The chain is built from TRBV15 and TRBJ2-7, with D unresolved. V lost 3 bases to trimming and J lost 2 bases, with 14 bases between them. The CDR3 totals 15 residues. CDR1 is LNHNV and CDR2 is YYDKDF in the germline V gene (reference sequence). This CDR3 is CATSSATIPTYEQYF. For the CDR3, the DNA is TGTGCCACCAGCAGTGCTACTATTCCCACCTACGAGCAGTACTTC.

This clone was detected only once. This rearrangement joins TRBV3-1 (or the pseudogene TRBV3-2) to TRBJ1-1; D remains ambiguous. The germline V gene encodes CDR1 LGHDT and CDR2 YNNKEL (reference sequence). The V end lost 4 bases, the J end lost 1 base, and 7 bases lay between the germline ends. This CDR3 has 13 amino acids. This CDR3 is CASSLTENTEAFF. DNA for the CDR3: TGTGCCAGCAGCCTCACGGAGAACACTGAAGCTTTCTTT.

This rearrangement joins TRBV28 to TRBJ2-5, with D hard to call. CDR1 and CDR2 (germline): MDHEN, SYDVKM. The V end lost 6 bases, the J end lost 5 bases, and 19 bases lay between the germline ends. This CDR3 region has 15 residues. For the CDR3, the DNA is TGTGCCAGCAGCCCTGCCCCGAGGAAATGGGAGACCCAGTACTTC. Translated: CASSPAPRKWETQYF.

The CDR3 sequence: CASSHNDGSSYEQYF. The CDR3 DNA reads as TGTGCCAGCAGCCACAACGACGGGAGCTCCTACGAGCAGTACTTC. The chain employs TRBV3-1 (or the pseudogene TRBV3-2) and TRBJ2-7; tentative D call: TRBD2 (6 bases). Germline CDR1 is LGHDT and CDR2 is YNNKEL (reference sequence). V lost 3 bases and J 0 bases, leaving 12 bases between the germline ends. The CDR3 loop spans 15 amino acids.

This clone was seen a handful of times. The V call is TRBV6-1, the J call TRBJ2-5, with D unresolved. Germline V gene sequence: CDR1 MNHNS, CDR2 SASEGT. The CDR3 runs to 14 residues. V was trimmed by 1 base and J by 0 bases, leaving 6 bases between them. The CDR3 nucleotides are TGTGCCAGCAGTGAAGGTCCCTACCAAGAGACCCAGTACTTC. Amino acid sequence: CASSEGPYQETQYF.

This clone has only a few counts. The CDR3: CASSAMDIPGNEKLFF. The CDR3, as DNA: TGTGCCAGCAGCGCAATGGACATCCCGGGTAATGAAAAACTGTTTTTT. The chain links TRBV9 to TRBJ1-4, with a tentative D call TRBD1 (5 bases). The V and J ends lost 3 bases and 4 bases respectively, with 16 bases between them. CDR1 is SGDLS and CDR2 is YYNGEE in the germline V gene. The CDR3 totals 16 residues.

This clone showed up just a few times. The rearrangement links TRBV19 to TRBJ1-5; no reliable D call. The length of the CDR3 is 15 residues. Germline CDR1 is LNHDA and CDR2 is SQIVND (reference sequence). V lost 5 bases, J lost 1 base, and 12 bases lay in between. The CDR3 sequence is CASSDTPGSNQPQHF. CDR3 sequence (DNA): TGTGCCAGTAGTGACACTCCGGGGAGCAATCAGCCCCAGCATTTT.

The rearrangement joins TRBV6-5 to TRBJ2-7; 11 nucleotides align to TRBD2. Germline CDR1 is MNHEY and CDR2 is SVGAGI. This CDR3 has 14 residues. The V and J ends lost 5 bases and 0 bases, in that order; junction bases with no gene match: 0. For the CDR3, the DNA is TGTGCCAGCAGTACTAGCGGGGGCTCCTACGAGCAGTACTTC. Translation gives CASSTSGGSYEQYF.

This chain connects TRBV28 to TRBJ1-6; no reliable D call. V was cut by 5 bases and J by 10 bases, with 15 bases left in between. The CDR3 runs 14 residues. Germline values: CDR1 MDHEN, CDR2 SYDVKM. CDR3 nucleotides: TGTGCCAGCAGTCTACTGATTCTCCGGTCACCCCTCCACTTT. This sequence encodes CASSLLILRSPLHF.

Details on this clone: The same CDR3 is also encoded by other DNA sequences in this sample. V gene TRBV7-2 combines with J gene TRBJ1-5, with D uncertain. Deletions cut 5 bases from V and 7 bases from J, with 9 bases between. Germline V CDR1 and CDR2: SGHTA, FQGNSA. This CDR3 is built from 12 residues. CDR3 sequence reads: CASSRSNQPQHF. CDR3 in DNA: TGTGCCAGCAGCCGAAGTAACCAGCCCCAGCATTTT.

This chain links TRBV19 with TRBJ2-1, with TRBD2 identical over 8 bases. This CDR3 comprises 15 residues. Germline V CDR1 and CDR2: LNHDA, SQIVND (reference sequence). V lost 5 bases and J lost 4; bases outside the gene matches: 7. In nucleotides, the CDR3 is TGTGCCAGTAGTCGGGAGGGGGAAATTTACAATGAGCAGTTCTTC. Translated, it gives CASSREGEIYNEQFF.